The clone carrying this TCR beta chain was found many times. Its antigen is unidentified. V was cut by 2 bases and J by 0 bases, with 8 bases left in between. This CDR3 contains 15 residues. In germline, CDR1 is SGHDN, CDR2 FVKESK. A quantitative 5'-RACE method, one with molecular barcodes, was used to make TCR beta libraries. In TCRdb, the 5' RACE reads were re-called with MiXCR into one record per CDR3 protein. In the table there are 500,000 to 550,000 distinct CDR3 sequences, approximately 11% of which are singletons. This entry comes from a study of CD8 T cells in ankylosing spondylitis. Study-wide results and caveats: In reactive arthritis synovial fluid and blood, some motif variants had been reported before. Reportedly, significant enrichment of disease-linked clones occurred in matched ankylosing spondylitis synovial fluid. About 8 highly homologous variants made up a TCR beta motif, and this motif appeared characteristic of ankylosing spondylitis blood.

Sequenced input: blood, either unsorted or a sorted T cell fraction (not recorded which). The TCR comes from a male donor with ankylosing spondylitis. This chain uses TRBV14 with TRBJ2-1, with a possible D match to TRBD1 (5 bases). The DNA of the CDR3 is TGTGCCAGCAGCCAACAGGGTTTCTCCTACAATGAGCAGTTCTTC. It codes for CASSQQGFSYNEQFF.